The present T cell receptor (beta chain) was sequenced within a study of CD8 T cells in ankylosing spondylitis. In this sample, this clonotype turned up a few times. The V gene end was trimmed by 4 bases and the J gene end by 7 bases; junction bases not matched to a gene: 7. This CDR3 region has 14 residues. Germline lookup yields CDR1 LGHNA and CDR2 YNFKEQ. TCRdb called the 5' RACE reads again in MiXCR, with one record for every CDR3 protein. The data show around 340,000 distinct CDR3 sequences, with approximately 14% seen just once and 1.1% held by the top ten. Specimen: blood, either unsorted or a sorted T cell fraction (not recorded which). The receptor comes from a male donor with ankylosing spondylitis or in good health (not recorded which). The rearrangement links TRBV4-2 to TRBJ2-7; 10 nucleotides line up with TRBD2. DNA of the CDR3: TGTGCCAGCAGCCCCGGGACTAGCGCCCGAGAGCAGTACTTC. It encodes CASSPGTSAREQYF.